A single sample is the source of the 14 T cell receptor beta chains below, sequenced in a study of shared clonotypes between healthy human individuals. The method was immunoSEQ multiplex PCR; TCRdb's version includes in-frame clones alone and lacks a portion of them. The sample includes fewer than 2.5 million clones, approximately 93% of them seen just once. Material: naive CD4+ T cells from PBMCs. Subset meaning: CD45RA+ positively selected. The receptors come from a man between 18 and 35 years old in good health. Some clones in this sample may be carry-over from other donors' samples.

This rearrangement joins TRBV19 to TRBJ1-5, with a possible D match to TRBD1 (5 bases). This CDR3 has 16 residues. V lost 5 bases and J 4 bases, leaving 18 bases between the germline ends. Germline lookup yields CDR1 LNHDA and CDR2 SQIVND (reference sequence). CDR3 coding DNA: TGTGCCAGTAGTCCCCGAGGCTACCGGGGGAATCAGCCCCAGCATTTT. Amino acids: CASSPRGYRGNQPQHF. The whole variable domain, remainder taken from reference TRBV19 and TRBJ1-5, is DGGITQSPKYLFRKEGQNVTLSCEQNLNHDAMYWYRQDPGQGLRLIYYSQIVNDFQKGDIAEGYSVSREKKESFPLTVTSAQKNPTAFYLCASSPRGYRGNQPQHFGDGTRLSIL.

This sequence joins TRBV5-1 and TRBJ1-2; D remains unclear. This CDR3 comprises 14 residues. Trimming stripped 5 bases from V and 0 bases from J, with 11 bases between. The germline V gene has CDR1 SGHRS and CDR2 YFSETQ. The DNA of the CDR3 is TGCGCCAGCAGGCCAGGAGATACTAACTATGGCTACACCTTC. As protein: CASRPGDTNYGYTF.

This clone appeared once. The chain recombines TRBV28 with TRBJ1-1, with D tentatively TRBD1 (6 bases). V lost 5 bases, J lost 1 base, and 14 bases lay in between. This CDR3 is built from 15 residues. The germline V gene has CDR1 MDHEN and CDR2 SYDVKM. CDR3 sequence: CASSDPGTPNTEAFF. CDR3 nucleotides: TGTGCCAGCAGTGACCCCGGGACACCGAACACTGAAGCTTTCTTT.

The V and J genes are TRBV6-1 and TRBJ1-1; no clear D gene. This CDR3 contains 15 residues. Germline lookup yields CDR1 MNHNS and CDR2 SASEGT. The V gene lost 7 bases and the J gene lost 0 bases, with 15 bases spanning the gap. The CDR3 is CASKLSALMNTEAFF. The CDR3 bases are TGTGCCAGCAAACTGAGTGCTTTGATGAACACTGAAGCTTTCTTT.

The chain combines TRBV6-5 with TRBJ2-1; D remains unclear. The CDR3 extends over 16 amino acids. Trimming stripped 2 bases from V and 0 bases from J, with 11 bases between. Germline CDR1 reads MNHEY; CDR2 reads SVGAGI. The CDR3 bases are TGTGCCAGCAGTTACGCCTGGCGGACCTCCTACAATGAGCAGTTCTTC. It codes for CASSYAWRTSYNEQFF.

The chain uses TRBV15 and TRBJ2-6; D call uncertain. This CDR3 spans 16 amino acids. CDR1 and CDR2 (germline): LNHNV, YYDKDF (reference sequence). V gave up 5 bases and J gave up 0 bases, with 11 bases separating them. The CDR3 DNA reads as TGTGCCACCAGCTCGACACCTTTCTCTGGGGCCAACGTCCTGACTTTC. Translated, it gives CATSSTPFSGANVLTF.

The rearrangement uses TRBV29-1 and TRBJ2-5; no clear D. The V and J ends lost 4 bases and 1 base respectively, with 13 bases between them. The CDR3 contains 14 residues. The germline V gene encodes CDR1 SQVTM and CDR2 ANQGSEA. CDR3: CSVVGRPSQETQYF. CDR3 bases: TGCAGCGTTGTCGGCAGGCCTTCCCAAGAGACCCAGTACTTC.

The genes are TRBV28 and TRBJ2-1, with 11 nucleotides matching TRBD1. After removal of 3 bases from V and 8 bases from J, the junction contained 6 bases not matched to a gene. Germline V gene lookup returns CDR1 MDHEN and CDR2 SYDVKM. This CDR3 has 15 residues. The CDR3 nucleotides read TGTGCCAGCAGTTTGTTGGGACAGGGGGTGTATGAGCAGTTCTTC. Protein product: CASSLLGQGVYEQFF. The entire variable domain, with the rest obtained from reference TRBV28 and TRBJ2-1, is as follows: DVKVTQSSRYLVKRTGEKVFLECVQDMDHENMFWYRQDPGLGLRLIYFSYDVKMKEKGDIPEGYSVSREKKERFSLILESASTNQTSMYLCASSLLGQGVYEQFFGPGTRLTVL.

Worth noting for this clone: The sample carries other DNA sequences with the same CDR3. The chain recombines TRBV30 with TRBJ1-1, with D uncertain. This CDR3 comprises 12 residues. Looked up from germline, CDR1 is GTSNPN and CDR2 is SVGIG (reference sequence). The V end was cut by 2 bases, the J end by 2 bases, with 6 bases between. As DNA, the CDR3 is TGTGCCTGGAGTATGACTAACACTGAAGCTTTCTTT. It translates to CAWSMTNTEAFF.

The chain links TRBV29-1 to TRBJ1-4, with unresolved D. Trimming stripped 5 bases from V and 4 bases from J, with 8 bases between. This CDR3 contains 12 residues. Germline lookup yields CDR1 SQVTM and CDR2 ANQGSEA. The CDR3 loop is CSVLLNNEKLFF. CDR3 sequence (DNA): TGCAGCGTTTTGCTCAATAATGAAAAACTGTTTTTT.

The chain links TRBV4-1 to TRBJ1-5, with TRBD1 as a possible D gene (5 bases). Germline V lookup: CDR1 MGHRA, CDR2 YSYEKL. The V and J ends lost 4 bases and 6 bases respectively, with 13 bases between them. The CDR3 runs 14 residues. This CDR3 is CASSPQVGSQPQHF. The CDR3 region has the DNA TGCGCCAGCAGCCCACAGGTGGGGAGTCAGCCCCAGCATTTT.

J is TRBJ2-1 and V is TRBV9, with D perhaps TRBD2 (6 bases). V lost 4 bases and J 4 bases, leaving 24 bases between the germline ends. This CDR3 is 18 amino acids long. Germline CDR1 is SGDLS and CDR2 is YYNGEE. In nucleotides, the CDR3 is TGTGCCAGCAGCCCCGGACTAATAGGCCCTAACGTTTACAATGAGCAGTTCTTC. Translated: CASSPGLIGPNVYNEQFF.

The CDR3 protein is CASSPWGDRNEKLFF. DNA for the CDR3: TGTGCCAGCAGCCCGTGGGGGGATAGGAATGAAAAACTGTTTTTT. The chain uses TRBV7-8 and TRBJ1-4; a possible D gene is TRBD1 (5 bases). V lost 5 bases to trimming and J lost 5 bases, with 15 bases between them. Per germline, CDR1 SGHVS and CDR2 FQNEAQ. The CDR3 totals 15 residues.

CDR3: CASSLRPLGLNTEAFF. The CDR3 DNA reads as TGTGCCAGCAGCTTACGCCCCCTAGGTCTGAACACTGAAGCTTTCTTT. The chain uses TRBV7-3 and TRBJ1-1; D not resolved. V was shortened by 2 bases and J by 0 bases, with 13 bases between the two germline ends. The CDR3 has 16 amino acids. Germline CDR1 SGHTA, CDR2 FQGTGA.